A selection of T cell receptor beta chains follows, all from one sample in a study of lymphopenia after photon versus proton radiotherapy. Method: immunoSEQ multiplex PCR; TCRdb's copy keeps in-frame clones and lacks some. Of 150,000 or so clones listed, around 85% are singletons. The material sequenced was peripheral blood, taken from a patient treated with photon-based radiotherapy. The receptors derive from a man aged 50 to 60 with gastric cancer. CDR3s include the opening cysteine and the closing phenylalanine or tryptophan. D genes are given only for firm matches. Clone sizes are given selectively: once, few, many, or a class where the clone is expanded.

D,size,V,J,DNA,CDR3
.,.,TRBV28,TRBJ2-3,TGTGCCAGCAGACCTAGGGGGGAGGTTACAGATACGCAGTATTTT,CASRPRGEVTDTQYF
TRBD2,.,TRBV7-2,TRBJ2-7,TGTGCCAGCAGCCCCCGTAGCGGGAGACCTCAGTACTTC,CASSPRSGRPQYF
TRBD2,.,TRBV4-1,TRBJ2-7,TGCGCCAGCAGCCAATCGTCGACTAGCGGGAGCTCCTACGAGCAGTACTTC,CASSQSSTSGSSYEQYF
.,.,TRBV6-6,TRBJ1-1,TGTGCCAGCACCCCCAACACTGAAGCTTTCTTT,CASTPNTEAFF
TRBD2,.,TRBV11-2,TRBJ2-1,TGTGCCAGCAGCCCCGGGACTAGCGGAGAGCTCTACAATGAGCAGTTCTTC,CASSPGTSGELYNEQFF
.,.,TRBV13,TRBJ1-4,TGTGCCAGTTGCGAAGGGGGGAGAGATGAAAAACTGTTTTTT,CASCEGGRDEKLFF
.,.,TRBV28,TRBJ1-5,TGTGCCAGCAGTTTTGGGGGGCTCGGTCAGCCCCAGCATTTT,CASSFGGLGQPQHF
.,once,TRBV5-8,TRBJ1-5,TGTGCCAGCAGTGGGGGTATGTCCAATCAGCCCCAGCATTTT,CASSGGMSNQPQHF
TRBD1,once,TRBV7-2,TRBJ2-1,TGTGCCAGCAGCTACGACAGGGGGCTTGAGCAGTTCTTC,CASSYDRGLEQFF
.,.,TRBV6-5,TRBJ2-2,TGTGCCAGCAGTTACGAGATTACCGGGGAGCTGTTTTTT,CASSYEITGELFF
.,.,TRBV7-6,TRBJ1-3,TGTGCCAGCAGCTTAGTCGGCCAGTTCTCTGGAAACACCATATATTTT,CASSLVGQFSGNTIYF
.,.,TRBV7-8,TRBJ1-1,TGTGCCAGCAGCTTAGCGGGCAGTCGGAACACTGAAGCTTTCTTT,CASSLAGSRNTEAFF
.,.,TRBV5-4,TRBJ2-1,TGTGCCAGCAGCCGCGGGACAGATATTTACAATGAGCAGTTCTTC,CASSRGTDIYNEQFF
.,.,TRBV11-2,TRBJ1-2,TGTGCCAGCAGCCGTGTGGGGCAGATCCGTAACTATGGCTACACCTTC,CASSRVGQIRNYGYTF
TRBD1,few,TRBV30,TRBJ1-1,TGTGCCTGGAGGGCTACAGGGGCCGGTGAAGCTTTCTTT,CAWRATGAGEAFF
.,once,TRBV20-1,TRBJ1-1,TGCAGTGCTGGTAGAAAGGCTGAAGCTTTCTTT,CSAGRKAEAFF
.,.,TRBV7-3,TRBJ2-5,TGTGCCAGCAGCCCCGGCGGGGCTAGGGAGACCCAGTACTTC,CASSPGGARETQYF
.,.,TRBV5-4,TRBJ2-3,TGTGCCAGCACCTGGGACTCCCTTCCCCCGCAGTATTTT,CASTWDSLPPQYF
.,.,TRBV10-3,TRBJ1-1,TGTGCCATCCACTCAGGACAGATCAGCACTGAAGCTTTCTTT,CAIHSGQISTEAFF
.,.,TRBV5-6,TRBJ2-1,TGTGCCAGCAGCTTGAGACCCCAGGAGCAGTTCTTC,CASSLRPQEQFF
.,once,TRBV5-1,TRBJ2-1,TGCGCCAGCAGTCAGGCGGGTCGTGGGGGCAATGAGCAGTTCTTC,CASSQAGRGGNEQFF
.,.,TRBV29-1,TRBJ2-3,TGCAGCGTTCAAGGAATCAGAGGAGATACGCAGTATTTT,CSVQGIRGDTQYF
TRBD2,.,TRBV27,TRBJ2-7,TGTGCCACCAGGACTAGCGCCTTCGACGAGCAGTACTTC,CATRTSAFDEQYF
.,.,TRBV6-5,TRBJ2-3,TGTGCCAGCAGTGACTACACAGATACGCAGTATTTT,CASSDYTDTQYF
TRBD1,.,TRBV7-9,TRBJ2-6,TGTGCCAGCAGCTCGACAGGGGTAACTGGGGCCAACGTCCTGACTTTC,CASSSTGVTGANVLTF
TRBD2,.,TRBV7-9,TRBJ2-7,TGTGCCAGCAGCCAAGTGGCTAGCGGGAGGGCCTACGAGCAGTACTTC,CASSQVASGRAYEQYF
.,.,TRBV6-4,TRBJ2-2,TGTGCCAGCTCCGACAAAACGGTCGGGGAGCTGTTTTTT,CASSDKTVGELFF
TRBD2,.,TRBV5-4,TRBJ2-2,TGTGCCACCGCCCCGTATTTAGCGGGAGGGCCGGGCGGGGAGCTGTTTTTT,CATAPYLAGGPGGELFF
.,.,TRBV27,TRBJ2-1,TGTGCCAGCAGTGCCTCAGATTGGCAGTTCTTC,CASSASDWQFF
.,.,TRBV5-1,TRBJ2-2,TGCGCCAGCAGCAGTTACACCGGGGAGCTGTTTTTT,CASSSYTGELFF
TRBD1,.,TRBV20-1,TRBJ1-2,TGCAGTGCTACAGGGGGCCATGGCTACACCTTC,CSATGGHGYTF
.,once,TRBV11-3,TRBJ2-7,TGTGCCAGCAGCCCCCGTGAAGGGGCGTACGAGCAGTACTTC,CASSPREGAYEQYF
.,.,TRBV11-3,TRBJ2-1,TGTGCCAGCAGCTTAGCTTCGTACAATGAGCAGTTCTTC,CASSLASYNEQFF
.,.,TRBV28,TRBJ2-2,TGTGCCAGCAGTTTGGTAGGCATTGCGAACACCGGGGAGCTGTTTTTT,CASSLVGIANTGELFF
.,few,TRBV30,TRBJ1-2,TGTGCCTGGAGCCAGGACGAAGGCTACACCTTC,CAWSQDEGYTF
TRBD1,.,TRBV29-1,TRBJ2-1,TGCAGCGTTGGACAGGGATACAATGAGCAGTTCTTC,CSVGQGYNEQFF
TRBD1,.,TRBV10-3,TRBJ1-2,TGTGCCATCAGACCGACAGGGGACGAATTGGCTGGCTACACCTTC,CAIRPTGDELAGYTF
.,.,TRBV27,TRBJ2-6,TGTGCCAGCAGCCTCTCTGGGGCCAACGTCCTGACTTTC,CASSLSGANVLTF
TRBD2,.,TRBV5-6,TRBJ2-1,TGTGCCAGCAGCTGGGGACTAGCGGGAGAGCAGTTCTTC,CASSWGLAGEQFF
TRBD2,.,TRBV4-1,TRBJ2-1,TGCGCCAGCAGCCCTCTTCTGGCGGGAGATCATGAGCAGTTCTTC,CASSPLLAGDHEQFF
TRBD2,.,TRBV7-9,TRBJ2-7,TGTGCCAGCAGCCTAGCGGGAGGATCCTACGAGCAGTACTTC,CASSLAGGSYEQYF
.,.,TRBV10-1,TRBJ2-7,TGCGCCAGCAGTGAGTCCTCTAGGTACGAGCAGTACTTC,CASSESSRYEQYF
.,.,TRBV27,TRBJ2-7,TGTGCCAGCCCAACACGGGGAGAGGACTACGAGCAGTACTTC,CASPTRGEDYEQYF